The 32 T cell receptor beta chains reported below all come from one sample, sequenced in a study of spatial heterogeneity in lung cancer. General study findings and limits: Higher tumor mutation counts went along with higher counts of expanded intratumoral alpha and beta TCRs.

TCRdb itself ran the 5' RACE reads through MiXCR, one entry per CDR3 protein. This table holds a few thousand distinct CDR3 sequences, around 16% found once. These receptors have no known antigen. The sample's time point: sample taken at primary tumor resection. This specimen was lung tumor tissue, taken at surgery. These receptors were obtained from a male donor with early-stage non-small cell lung cancer.

This clonotype was counted at least ten times. This chain joins TRBV18 and TRBJ2-1; possible D gene TRBD1, 6 bases. CDR1 is KGHSH and CDR2 is LQKENI in the germline V gene. V lost 3 bases to trimming and J lost 4 bases, with 10 bases between them. This CDR3 has 14 amino acids. As DNA, the CDR3 is TGTGCCAGCTCACCGGGGACACAGTACAATGAGCAGTTCTTC. This codes for CASSPGTQYNEQFF.

By share, this clonotype ranks as medium-sized. This chain joins TRBV28 and TRBJ2-6; D is perhaps TRBD2 (6 bases). This CDR3 has 16 amino acids. Germline CDR1 is MDHEN and CDR2 is SYDVKM. V was trimmed by 7 bases and J by 2 bases, leaving 15 bases between them. This CDR3 reads CASKLGGAAGANVLTF. The CDR3 DNA reads TGTGCCAGCAAATTGGGCGGGGCAGCTGGGGCCAACGTCCTGACTTTC.

The rearrangement joins TRBV29-1 to TRBJ1-5; TRBD1 matches at 7 bases. This CDR3 is built from 12 residues. CDR1 SQVTM and CDR2 ANQGSEA come from the germline V gene. The V and J ends lost 4 bases and 7 bases, in that order; junction bases with no gene match: 4. This CDR3 reads CSVGQGSQPQHF. In DNA form, the CDR3 reads TGCAGCGTTGGACAGGGTTCCCAGCCCCAGCATTTT.

This clonotype rates as medium-sized. This sequence joins TRBV2 and TRBJ1-5; TRBD1 matches 7 bases. V shed 0 bases, J shed 6 bases, and the junction held 5 bases outside the gene matches. Germline assignment: CDR1 SNHLY and CDR2 FYNNEI. The CDR3 runs 15 residues. In nucleotides, the CDR3 is TGTGCCAGCAGTGAAGCGGAACAGGGGTTTCAGCCCCAGCATTTT. Translation gives CASSEAEQGFQPQHF.

The chain joins TRBV7-8 to TRBJ2-3, with TRBD1 identical over 7 bases. The CDR3 sequence is 14 residues long. Germline V gene lookup returns CDR1 SGHVS and CDR2 FQNEAQ. V gave up 5 bases and J gave up 2 bases; unmatched junction bases: 4. CDR3 nucleotide sequence: TGTGCCAGCAGCCCGGACAGGATCACAGATACGCAGTATTTT. Amino acid sequence: CASSPDRITDTQYF.

In its sample, this clonotype ranks as medium-sized. This chain uses TRBV7-8 with TRBJ1-6; D unresolved. Germline V gives CDR1 SGHVS, CDR2 FQNEAQ. CDR3 length: 15 residues. V was pared by 1 base and J by 5 bases, with 9 bases between. The CDR3 coding sequence is TGTGCCAGCAGCTTAGTTCAGACTAATAATTCACCCCTCCACTTT. Translating it yields CASSLVQTNNSPLHF.

This clonotype was observed a few times. The genes are TRBV7-9 and TRBJ2-5; 9 bases agree with TRBD1. There are 14 residues in the CDR3. Germline trimming cut 7 bases from V and 3 bases from J; bases unmatched to any gene: 6. Germline assignment: CDR1 SEHNR and CDR2 FQNEAQ (reference sequence). CDR3 DNA sequence: TGTGCCAGCACGAACACAGGGGGCAAAGAGACCCAGTACTTC. Encoded protein: CASTNTGGKETQYF.

The chain is built from TRBV25-1 and TRBJ2-3, with 8 bases matching TRBD1. The junction had 8 bases not matched to a gene; V was cut back by 3 bases and J by 6 bases. The CDR3 runs to 15 residues. Germline V gives CDR1 MGHDK, CDR2 SYGVNS. This CDR3 is CASSERQGLRDTQYF. In DNA form, the CDR3 reads TGTGCCAGCAGTGAGCGACAGGGGCTTAGGGATACGCAGTATTTT.

This sequence joins TRBV19 and TRBJ1-1; D gene ambiguous. The CDR3 spans 14 residues. From germline, CDR1 is LNHDA and CDR2 SQIVND (reference sequence). Trimming took off 5 bases at V and 1 base at J, with 11 bases between the two ends. CDR3 sequence (DNA): TGTGCCAGTAGTTCTTTTGGTTCGAACACTGAAGCTTTCTTT. Its protein product is CASSSFGSNTEAFF.

The count of this clonotype is one. The V gene is TRBV20-1, the J gene TRBJ2-1; 7 nucleotides align to TRBD2. The CDR3 totals 11 residues. The V gene end was trimmed by 1 base and the J gene end by 9 bases; junction bases not matched to a gene: 0. Germline CDR1 reads DFQATT; CDR2 reads SNEGSKA (reference sequence). The CDR3 coding sequence is TGCAGTGCTAGAGCGGGAGGTGAGCAGTTCTTC. Amino acids: CSARAGGEQFF.

This clonotype has only a few counts. This rearrangement joins TRBV7-6 to TRBJ2-3; weak D call: TRBD1 (6 bases). The germline V and J ends were trimmed by 5 bases and 0 bases, with 15 bases remaining between them. The CDR3 loop spans 16 amino acids. The germline V gene has CDR1 SGHVS and CDR2 FNYEAQ. The CDR3 nucleotides read TGTGCCAGCAGCAAAAGCCCCACAGGGAGCACAGATACGCAGTATTTT. It encodes CASSKSPTGSTDTQYF. Using reference TRBV7-6 and TRBJ2-3 for the parts outside the CDR3, the full variable domain is GAGVSQSPRYKVTKRGQDVALRCDPISGHVSLYWYRQALGQGPEFLTYFNYEAQQDKSGLPNDRFSAERPEGSISTLTIQRTEQRDSAMYRCASSKSPTGSTDTQYFGPGTRLTVL.

This clonotype is classed as medium-sized. The chain links TRBV24-1 to TRBJ2-4, with a tentative D call TRBD2 (6 bases). This CDR3 comprises 13 residues. Germline V gene sequence: CDR1 KGHDR, CDR2 SFDVKD. Trimming removed 6 bases at V and 9 bases at J, with 14 bases between. CDR3: CATSSNLGGIQYF. For the CDR3, the DNA is TGTGCCACCAGTTCTAATCTCGGGGGCATTCAGTACTTC.

This clonotype appeared a few times. Written as DNA, the CDR3 is TGTGCCAGCTCACATGGACTAGCCCCCGGGGAGCTGTTTTTT. Its translation is CASSHGLAPGELFF. V gene TRBV18 combines with J gene TRBJ2-2; 8 bases are shared with TRBD2. Trimming removed 4 bases from V and 6 bases from J; junction bases left unmatched: 4. The CDR3 extends over 14 amino acids. The germline V gene has CDR1 KGHSH and CDR2 LQKENI. Combining the CDR3 with reference TRBV18 and TRBJ2-2 gives the whole variable domain NAGVMQNPRHLVRRRGQEARLRCSPMKGHSHVYWYRQLPEEGLKFMVYLQKENIIDESGMPKERFSAEFPKEGPSILRIQQVVRGDSAAYFCASSHGLAPGELFFGEGSRLTVL.

This rearrangement joins TRBV3-1 to TRBJ1-1, with D possibly TRBD1 on 6 matching bases. Deletions cut 2 bases from V and 7 bases from J, with 14 bases between. This CDR3 region has 14 residues. In germline, CDR1 is LGHDT, CDR2 YNNKEL (reference sequence). The DNA for the CDR3 is TGTGCCAGCAGCCAATCGGGGGCGAGTGGTGAAGCTTTCTTT. Amino acid sequence: CASSQSGASGEAFF.

This chain uses TRBV6-6 with TRBJ1-5, with D perhaps matching TRBD1 (5 bases). This CDR3 region has 11 residues. In germline, CDR1 is MNHNY, CDR2 SVGAGI (reference sequence). Trimming pared 8 bases from V and 4 bases from J, leaving 6 bases between. In DNA form, the CDR3 reads TGTGCCAGCGGGGGAAATCAGCCCCAGCATTTT. Its protein is CASGGNQPQHF.

This clonotype rates as large. The CDR3 nucleotides are TGCAGTGCTGGGCCCCTCCAGGGGTGGGAGACCCAGTACTTC. Translated, it gives CSAGPLQGWETQYF. V usage is TRBV20-1 and J usage is TRBJ2-5, with a tentative D call TRBD1 (6 bases). This CDR3 comprises 14 residues. The germline CDR1 and CDR2 sequences are DFQATT and SNEGSKA (reference sequence). Trimming left V 5 bases short and J 5 bases short, with 18 bases between.

V gene TRBV6-2 or TRBV6-3 combines with J gene TRBJ1-1; D unresolved. The germline V gene has CDR1 MNHEY and CDR2 SVGEGT. The CDR3 runs to 12 residues. Trimming cost V 5 bases and J 5 bases, with 9 bases left between them. CDR3 sequence: CASSTGRTEAFF. CDR3 in DNA: TGTGCCAGCAGTACTGGGCGGACTGAAGCTTTCTTT.

By share of the sample, this clonotype is medium-sized. The chain carries TRBV7-2 and TRBJ1-4; 10 positions agree with TRBD1. The CDR3 loop spans 16 amino acids. Germline CDR1 reads SGHTA; CDR2 reads FQGNSA. V shed 4 bases and J 7 bases; nucleotides not matched to a gene: 9. The CDR3 sequence is CASSSGQGRGVEKLFF. DNA of the CDR3: TGTGCCAGCAGCTCGGGACAGGGGCGAGGGGTTGAAAAACTGTTTTTT. The full variable domain, rest sourced from reference TRBV7-2 and TRBJ1-4, is GAGVSQSPSNKVTEKGKDVELRCDPISGHTALYWYRQSLGQGLEFLIYFQGNSAPDKSGLPSDRFSAERTGGSVSTLTIQRTQQEDSAVYLCASSSGQGRGVEKLFFGSGTQLSVL.

There are a few counts of this clonotype. A much larger clone differs by one base, so this may be a read error. The chain has TRBV6-5 and TRBJ2-7, with 12 bases lining up with TRBD2. The CDR3 runs to 15 residues. V gave up 6 bases and J gave up 1 base; unmatched junction bases: 4. Germline V gene sequence: CDR1 MNHEY, CDR2 SVGAGI. CDR3 residues: CASSVGLAGSYEQYF. The CDR3 nucleotides are TGTGCCAGCAGCGTTGGACTAGCGGGGTCCTACGAGCAGTACTTC.

The rearrangement uses TRBV11-2 and TRBJ2-5; D unresolved. CDR1 is SGHAT and CDR2 is FQNNGV in the germline V gene. The germline V and J ends were trimmed by 6 bases and 5 bases, with 7 bases remaining between them. CDR3 length equals 11 residues. Here the CDR3 reads CASRTHETQYF. The CDR3 coding sequence is TGTGCCAGCAGAACTCACGAGACCCAGTACTTC.

This clonotype rates as large. The rearrangement links TRBV6-5 to TRBJ2-3; D uncertain. This CDR3 region has 16 residues. V was shortened by 0 bases and J by 5 bases, with 15 bases between the two germline ends. Per the germline V gene, CDR1 is MNHEY and CDR2 is SVGAGI. The chain's CDR3 is CASSYSSAMIGDTQYF. CDR3 nucleotides: TGTGCCAGCAGTTACTCGTCTGCTATGATTGGAGATACGCAGTATTTT.

This clonotype was counted ten times or more. The chain carries TRBV6-5 and TRBJ2-7; no clear D. The CDR3 sequence is 16 residues long. V lost 0 bases to trimming and J lost 6 bases, with 18 bases between them. Germline-derived CDR1 and CDR2 are MNHEY and SVGAGI. The CDR3 is CASSYSWDGSTAEQYF. The DNA of the CDR3 is TGTGCCAGCAGTTACTCATGGGATGGGTCTACTGCCGAGCAGTACTTC.

This clonotype was counted ten times or more. The rearrangement joins TRBV28 to TRBJ2-7; D unresolved. Germline-derived CDR1 and CDR2 are MDHEN and SYDVKM. This CDR3 is 9 amino acids long. Trimming took off 8 bases at V and 7 bases at J, with 6 bases between the two ends. The CDR3 nucleotides are TGTGCCAGCGGGGATGAGCAGTACTTC. Amino acid sequence: CASGDEQYF.

By its share, this clonotype is large. The V call is TRBV12-3 or TRBV12-4, the J call TRBJ1-1; weak D call: TRBD1 (5 bases). The V and J ends lost 6 bases and 0 bases respectively, with 14 bases between them. The CDR3 covers 15 residues. Here the CDR3 reads CASSPRTSMNTEAFF. Here the CDR3 DNA reads TGTGCCAGCAGCCCCAGGACAAGCATGAACACTGAAGCTTTCTTT.

This clonotype rates as medium-sized. J is TRBJ1-1 and V is TRBV4-1, with D unclear. From germline, CDR1 is MGHRA and CDR2 YSYEKL. CDR3 length: 14 residues. V was trimmed by 4 bases and J by 3 bases, leaving 12 bases between them. The CDR3 bases are TGCGCCAGCAGCCCCTCCCGGGAGTACACTGAAGCTTTCTTT. It is translated as CASSPSREYTEAFF.

This clonotype came up many times. The chain has TRBV3-1 and TRBJ2-2; D is unclear. The germline V gene has CDR1 LGHDT and CDR2 YNNKEL (reference sequence). The CDR3 spans 15 residues. Trimming cost V 2 bases and J 7 bases, with 14 bases left between them. The CDR3 region has the DNA TGTGCCAGCAGCCAAAGGCTATCCCTTGGCGGGGAGCTGTTTTTT. Amino acid sequence: CASSQRLSLGGELFF.

This sequence joins TRBV7-2 and TRBJ2-5; D call uncertain. Trimming removed 0 bases from V and 5 bases from J, with 10 bases in between. The CDR3 spans 14 residues. The germline CDR1 and CDR2 sequences are SGHTA and FQGNSA. This chain's CDR3 is CASSLAGQSETQYF. Written as DNA, the CDR3 is TGTGCCAGCAGCTTAGCTGGCCAGTCTGAGACCCAGTACTTC. Full variable domain (missing parts from reference TRBV7-2 and TRBJ2-5): GAGVSQSPSNKVTEKGKDVELRCDPISGHTALYWYRQSLGQGLEFLIYFQGNSAPDKSGLPSDRFSAERTGGSVSTLTIQRTQQEDSAVYLCASSLAGQSETQYFGPGTRLLVL.

By proportion, this clonotype is medium-sized (0.01 to 0.1%). The V and J genes are TRBV20-1 and TRBJ2-1; 8 bases map to TRBD2. With 0 bases clipped from V and 3 bases from J, the junction kept 10 bases outside the gene matches. CDR1 is DFQATT and CDR2 is SNEGSKA in the germline V gene (reference sequence). The CDR3 contains 17 residues. The CDR3 DNA follows: TGCAGTGCTAGAGATTTCACGGGGGGGGCTGACTACAATGAGCAGTTCTTC. Translating it yields CSARDFTGGADYNEQFF.

By sample fraction, this clonotype is medium-sized. The chain joins TRBV28 to TRBJ1-2; 7 nucleotides agree with TRBD1. Trimming cost V 4 bases and J 1 base; bases outside gene matches: 3. The CDR3 contains 14 residues. Germline V lookup: CDR1 MDHEN, CDR2 SYDVKM. The CDR3 DNA follows: TGTGCCAGCAGTTCAGGGGGGAATAACTATGGCTACACCTTC. It is translated as CASSSGGNNYGYTF.

In regard to this clonotype: This may arise from a read error, as a much more abundant clone is one base away. The V and J genes are TRBV20-1 and TRBJ2-1; TRBD2 might be the D (6 bases). V was cut by 6 bases and J by 2 bases, with 23 bases left in between. The CDR3 extends over 17 amino acids. Germline CDR1 and CDR2: DFQATT and SNEGSKA (reference sequence). CDR3 region: CSAPDLGGIKPYNEQFF. The CDR3 coding sequence is TGCAGTGCGCCTGACCTCGGCGGGATTAAGCCCTACAATGAGCAGTTCTTC.

This clonotype was picked up many times. Since the CDR3 does not end with the conserved phenylalanine or tryptophan, this likely comes from a read error. This chain joins TRBV4-2 and TRBJ2-5; 13 nucleotides agree with TRBD2. Unmatched junction bases numbered 9, after V lost 1 base and J lost 4 bases. The CDR3 covers 18 residues. CDR1 and CDR2 from the germline V gene are LGHNA and YNFKEQ. The DNA of the CDR3 is TGTGCCAGCAGCCAAGGGGTAACTAGCGGGAGGGCCCGAGAGACCCAGTACTCC. As protein: CASSQGVTSGRARETQYS.

By proportion, this clonotype is medium-sized. V is TRBV5-1 and J is TRBJ2-1; 7 positions match TRBD1. V was clipped by 4 bases and J by 9 bases; unmatched bases: 10. Per germline, CDR1 SGHRS and CDR2 YFSETQ. The CDR3 consists of 14 residues. CDR3 sequence reads: CASSPQTGDTEQFF. The CDR3 DNA follows: TGCGCCAGCAGCCCCCAAACAGGGGACACTGAGCAGTTCTTC.